These 12 T cell receptor beta chains share one sample of origin, sequenced in a study of OX40 agonist ivuxolimab in advanced cancers. Repertoires were generated with immunoSEQ multiplex PCR, while TCRdb's copy carries only in-frame clones and drops some. The profile covers tens of thousands of clones, with approximately 94% appearing a single time and 8.5% to 10% taken by the ten largest. The specimen comprised CD4+ or CD8+ T cells sorted from blood, sampled in a trial of the OX40 agonist ivuxolimab. All receptors come from an adult with an advanced solid tumor such as melanoma, head and neck, liver or kidney cancer.

The genes are TRBV11-2 and TRBJ2-1; 7 nucleotides align to TRBD1. Germline V lookup: CDR1 SGHAT, CDR2 FQNNGV. V lost 5 bases, J lost 6 bases, and 10 bases stayed unmatched. The CDR3 runs to 15 residues. This chain's CDR3 is CASSRWTGQGNEQFF. CDR3 sequence (DNA): TGTGCCAGCAGCCGATGGACAGGTCAAGGCAATGAGCAGTTCTTC.

The V and J genes are TRBV5-1 and TRBJ1-2; 8 bases map to TRBD1. The CDR3 contains 16 residues. Germline lookup yields CDR1 SGHRS and CDR2 YFSETQ. J lost 8 bases, V lost 3 bases, and 15 bases had no gene match. This CDR3 is CASSSGQGRPIFGYTF. The CDR3 DNA reads TGCGCCAGCAGCTCAGGACAGGGTAGGCCTATTTTCGGCTACACCTTC.

J is TRBJ2-7 and V is TRBV29-1; 8 nucleotides line up with TRBD2. Losses at the gene ends were 4 bases for V and 2 bases for J; bases not matched to a gene: 7. The CDR3 is 14 amino acids. The V gene's germline CDR1 is SQVTM and CDR2 ANQGSEA. CDR3 protein: CSVAQTSAPYEQYF. CDR3 coding DNA: TGCAGCGTTGCGCAGACTAGCGCGCCCTACGAGCAGTACTTC.

V usage is TRBV29-1 and J usage is TRBJ1-1; TRBD1 aligns across 7 bases. Looked up from germline, CDR1 is SQVTM and CDR2 is ANQGSEA. This CDR3 has 15 amino acids. With 6 bases clipped from V and 0 bases from J, the junction kept 10 bases outside the gene matches. CDR3 protein: CSVTNPGQVNTEAFF. The CDR3 nucleotides read TGCAGCGTAACAAATCCAGGACAGGTGAACACTGAAGCTTTCTTT.

About this clone: Other DNA sequences in the same sample also yield this CDR3. This chain joins TRBV27 and TRBJ2-7, with unresolved D. The CDR3 runs to 11 residues. V gave up 2 bases and J gave up 4 bases, with 3 bases separating them. CDR1 is MNHEY, CDR2 SMNVEV, per germline (reference sequence). DNA of the CDR3: TGTGCCAGCAGTTTAGGTTACGAGCAGTACTTC. Amino acid sequence: CASSLGYEQYF.

The genes are TRBV6-5 and TRBJ1-2; possibly TRBD1 for D (5 bases). Trimming took off 3 bases at V and 8 bases at J, with 16 bases between the two ends. This CDR3 has 14 amino acids. From germline, CDR1 is MNHEY and CDR2 SVGAGI. The chain's CDR3 is CASSYGTDPRGYTF. In nucleotides, the CDR3 is TGTGCCAGCAGTTATGGGACGGACCCTCGGGGCTACACCTTC.

The chain joins TRBV6-5 to TRBJ2-2; D gene uncertain. Germline V CDR1 and CDR2: MNHEY, SVGAGI. V was shortened by 0 bases and J by 1 base, with 9 bases between the two germline ends. This CDR3 region has 16 residues. The CDR3 is CASSYSRWGNTGELFF. CDR3 bases: TGTGCCAGCAGTTACTCTCGATGGGGGAACACCGGGGAGCTGTTTTTT.

The chain links TRBV23-1 to TRBJ2-1; D perhaps matches TRBD1 (5 bases). TRBV23-1 is an open reading frame, and its role is uncertain. The CDR3 runs 17 residues. V lost 3 bases and J lost 6, with 21 bases in between. The CDR3 sequence: CASSQGPGLFDSNEQFF. Here the CDR3 DNA reads TGCGCCAGCAGTCAGGGCCCAGGGCTCTTTGACTCCAATGAGCAGTTCTTC.

This clone occurred once. This chain uses TRBV6-5 with TRBJ1-3; no clear D gene. Trimming pared 6 bases from V and 0 bases from J, leaving 3 bases between. The CDR3 contains 12 residues. In germline, CDR1 is MNHEY, CDR2 SVGAGI. CDR3: CASRTSGNTIYF. The CDR3, as DNA: TGTGCCAGCAGGACCTCTGGAAACACCATATATTTT.

The CDR3: CASSMGRGTHTGELFF. CDR3 DNA: TGTGCCAGTAGTATGGGCCGGGGGACCCACACCGGGGAGCTGTTTTTT. The J gene is TRBJ2-2, the V gene TRBV19; the D gene is possibly TRBD2 (6 bases). The CDR3 sequence is 16 residues long. Trimming took off 3 bases at V and 3 bases at J, with 14 bases between the two ends. The germline V gene has CDR1 LNHDA and CDR2 SQIVND (reference sequence).

The chain recombines TRBV20-1 with TRBJ2-1; no clear D. The CDR3 has 11 residues. Germline V gene data show CDR1 as DFQATT and CDR2 as SNEGSKA (reference sequence). The V gene lost 6 bases and the J gene lost 5 bases, with 8 bases spanning the gap. For the CDR3, the DNA is TGCAGTGCGCCACAGAACAATGAGCAGTTCTTC. Translation: CSAPQNNEQFF.

This chain links TRBV25-1 with TRBJ2-5, with TRBD2 matching over 10 bases. The CDR3 consists of 15 residues. V lost 2 bases, J lost 4 bases, and 4 bases stayed unmatched. Germline CDR1 reads MGHDK; CDR2 reads SYGVNS. The CDR3 here is CASSELAGDGETQYF. DNA of the CDR3: TGTGCCAGCAGTGAACTAGCGGGAGACGGAGAGACCCAGTACTTC. Supplemented by reference TRBV25-1 and TRBJ2-5, the full variable domain reads EADIYQTPRYLVIGTGKKITLECSQTMGHDKMYWYQQDPGMELHLIHYSYGVNSTEKGDLSSESTVSRIRTEHFPLTLESARPSHTSQYLCASSELAGDGETQYFGPGTRLLVL.